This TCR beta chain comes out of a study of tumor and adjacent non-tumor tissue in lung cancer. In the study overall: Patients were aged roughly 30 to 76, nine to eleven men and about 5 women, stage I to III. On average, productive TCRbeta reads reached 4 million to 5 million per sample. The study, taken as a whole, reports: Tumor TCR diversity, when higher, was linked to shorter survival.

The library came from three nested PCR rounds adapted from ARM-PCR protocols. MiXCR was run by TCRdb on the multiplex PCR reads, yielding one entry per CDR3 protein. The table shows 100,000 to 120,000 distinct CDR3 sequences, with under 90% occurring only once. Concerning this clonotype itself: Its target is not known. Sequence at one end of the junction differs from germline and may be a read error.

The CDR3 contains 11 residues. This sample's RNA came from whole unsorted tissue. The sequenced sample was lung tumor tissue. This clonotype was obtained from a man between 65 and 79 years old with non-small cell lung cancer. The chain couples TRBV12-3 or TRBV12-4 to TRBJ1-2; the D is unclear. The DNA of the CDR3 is TGTGCCAGCACCCTGGGAAATGGCTGCACTTTC. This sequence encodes CASTLGNGCTF.